Sequencing of this T cell receptor beta chain was carried out in a study of T cells in Graves' hyperthyroidism and ophthalmopathy. Overall study context: Peripheral blood collection took place at initial diagnosis, before any treatment. The study's findings and limits: Clonotypes that were expanded in thyroid above 0.001 mostly appeared in blood too. Separation of ophthalmopathy from stable hyperthyroidism was achieved by a 13 V-J model.

Lactation, pregnancy, other autoimmune disease or uncontrolled infection excluded patients. In its sample, this clonotype was seen a few times. Its antigen is unknown. CDR1 and CDR2 from the germline V gene are SGHDN and FVKESK. This CDR3 region has 15 residues. With V trimmed by 3 bases and J by 4 bases, 6 bases remained unmatched. Amplified regions were TCR beta CDR3 sequences from RNA transcripts. RT-PCR in the first round (using the HTBI primer set) targeted the TCR CDR3. Via MiXCR, TCRdb re-called the multiplex PCR reads, giving one row per CDR3 protein. The data hold roughly 61,000 distinct CDR3 sequences, with roughly half observed a single time.

The chain recombines TRBV14 with TRBJ1-2; 9 nucleotides match TRBD1. This clonotype originated in a woman aged 60-75 years with Graves' ophthalmopathy. The sequencing sample was made of blood. CDR3 nucleotides: TGTGCCAGCAGCCATGAGGGACAGGGTTTCTATGGCTACACCTTC. This encodes CASSHEGQGFYGYTF.